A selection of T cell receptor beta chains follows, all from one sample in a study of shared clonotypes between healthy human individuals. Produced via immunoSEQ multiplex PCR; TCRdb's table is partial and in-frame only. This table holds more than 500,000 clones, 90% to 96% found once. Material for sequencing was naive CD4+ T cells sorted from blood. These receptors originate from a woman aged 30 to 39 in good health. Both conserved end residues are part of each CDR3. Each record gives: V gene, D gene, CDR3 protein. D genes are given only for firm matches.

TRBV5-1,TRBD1,CASSHGQGADTQYF
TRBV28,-,CASGQNYYGYTF
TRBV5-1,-,CASSLEGSNYGYTF
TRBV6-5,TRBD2,CASSRPGGGKQFF
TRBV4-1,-,CASSHPGTEPQHF
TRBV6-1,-,CASRGLTQPQHF
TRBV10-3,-,CAISESDGREQFF
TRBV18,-,CASSPMKEPYEQYF
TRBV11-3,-,CASSFAGGETQYF
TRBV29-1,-,CSVEEGWGYGYTF
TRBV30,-,CAWRYWGTPPNEQFF
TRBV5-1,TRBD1,CASSPGTGVFDEQFF
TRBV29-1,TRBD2,CSVPDIDALAGGPYNEQFF
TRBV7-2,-,CASGRVGSNQPQHF
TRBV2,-,CASRSGLAYNEQFF
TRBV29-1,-,CSVEDRGNTEAFF
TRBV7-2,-,CASRAVGETQYF
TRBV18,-,CASSYQETQYF
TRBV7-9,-,CASSGHETQYF
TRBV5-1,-,CASSSSGYTGELFF
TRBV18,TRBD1,CASSPVPGGLEAFF
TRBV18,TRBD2,CASSPNAGLAGVLAKNIQYF
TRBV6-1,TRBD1,CASRASGTVNTEAFF
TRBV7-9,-,CASSSDIHPYEQYF
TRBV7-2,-,CASSLHAVIRAFF
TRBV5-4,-,CASSFHGLNEKLFF
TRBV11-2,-,CASSLAFGGPSYEQYF
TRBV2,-,CASKGEETQYF
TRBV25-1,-,CASSKGYTEKETQYF
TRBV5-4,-,CASSLGAAAANTIYF
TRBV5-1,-,CASSLGSTGQNTEAFF
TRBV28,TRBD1,CASSLRQGVGNTIYF
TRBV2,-,CASSEVLAGETQYF
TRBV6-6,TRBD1,CASSRDRTYGYTF
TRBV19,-,CASSIRRNNEQFF
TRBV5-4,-,CASSPVGGDEQYF
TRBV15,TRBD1,CATSRGTGVGTDTQYF
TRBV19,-,CASSKEEAFF
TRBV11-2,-,CASSSAMADYSYEQYF
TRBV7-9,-,CASSLWGRVQNEQYF
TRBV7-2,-,CASSFFSREQYF
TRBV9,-,CASSVTSTYNEQFF
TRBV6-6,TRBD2,CASRTGTSGRDEQYF
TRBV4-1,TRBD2,CASSQGGGRGNEQFF
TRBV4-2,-,CASSQDGGPITDTGELFF
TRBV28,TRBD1,CASGGTGPYEQYF
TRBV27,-,CASNPRGAAGNHGGYTF
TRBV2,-,CASTRLRLHNEQFF
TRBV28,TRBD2,CASSSPAAGGFEQYF
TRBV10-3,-,CAISEFVGAGYGYTF
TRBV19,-,CASSIGGPTYEQYF
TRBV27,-,CASRPTEVSGYTF
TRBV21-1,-,CASSKVTSGTSYNEQFF
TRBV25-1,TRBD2,CASTGGYEQYF
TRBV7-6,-,CASSIGPGFAETQYF